A selection of T cell receptor beta chains follows, all from one sample in a study of cytomegalovirus exposure and HLA in healthy donors. Sequencing was performed with immunoSEQ multiplex PCR; in TCRdb, only in-frame clones are kept and a portion is missing. The listing contains roughly 100,000 clones. The material sequenced was PBMCs. The receptors derive from a middle-aged man in good health and CMV-seronegative. Each CDR3 is given with its conserved first and last residue. The order of the fields is CDR3 DNA, CDR3 protein, D gene, V gene, J gene. D genes are given only for firm matches.

DNA: TGCGCCAGCAGCTTGGGACTAGCGGGAGAGCATGAGACCCAGTACTTC
CDR3: CASSLGLAGEHETQYF
D: TRBD2
V: TRBV5-1
J: TRBJ2-5

DNA: TGTGCCTGGAGTAGACAGGATCAGCCCCAGCATTTT
CDR3: CAWSRQDQPQHF
D: NA
V: TRBV30
J: TRBJ1-5

DNA: TGTGCCAGTAGTGTGGGACAGGGAGCTAACTATGGCTACACCTTC
CDR3: CASSVGQGANYGYTF
D: TRBD1
V: TRBV19
J: TRBJ1-2

DNA: TGTGCCAGCAGCTTAGGGACAGGGGGGGATACGCAGTATTTT
CDR3: CASSLGTGGDTQYF
D: TRBD1
V: TRBV7-2
J: TRBJ2-3

DNA: TGTGCCAGCAGCATAAGGCTAGCGGGAGTTTCGGATACGCAGTATTTT
CDR3: CASSIRLAGVSDTQYF
D: TRBD2
V: TRBV5-4
J: TRBJ2-3

DNA: TGTGCCAGCAGCCCCACTAGCGAGTCCTACAATGAGCAGTTCTTC
CDR3: CASSPTSESYNEQFF
D: TRBD2
V: TRBV11-3
J: TRBJ2-1

DNA: TGTGCCAGCAGCTTGGCACAGGGGGGAATACACGGAGAGACCCAGTACTTC
CDR3: CASSLAQGGIHGETQYF
D: TRBD1
V: TRBV5-6
J: TRBJ2-5

DNA: TGTGCCAGCAGCTTAAGACCCGGGGAGACCCAGTACTTC
CDR3: CASSLRPGETQYF
D: NA
V: TRBV7-2
J: TRBJ2-5

DNA: TGTGCCAGCAGCTTGCGCCGGAATGAGCAGTTCTTC
CDR3: CASSLRRNEQFF
D: NA
V: TRBV11-2
J: TRBJ2-1

DNA: TGTGCCAGCAGCTCAGGGGACAGTTTAAAAGCTTTCTTT
CDR3: CASSSGDSLKAFF
D: TRBD1
V: TRBV13
J: TRBJ1-1

DNA: TGCAGCGCTCGGGGAGGGGGCACCGGGGAGCTGTTTTTT
CDR3: CSARGGGTGELFF
D: NA
V: TRBV29-1
J: TRBJ2-2

DNA: TGTGCCAGCAGCTTAGGTATGGGGGCTGGCAGTACGGCCTACGAGCAGTACTTC
CDR3: CASSLGMGAGSTAYEQYF
D: NA
V: TRBV7-9
J: TRBJ2-7

DNA: TGTGCCAGCAGCCCCCCACTATCTTCGTCCTACGAGCAGTACTTC
CDR3: CASSPPLSSSYEQYF
D: NA
V: TRBV7-9
J: TRBJ2-7

DNA: TGTGCCAGCAGCCAAGGAGTTGGGGGCCTGAACACTGAAGCTTTCTTT
CDR3: CASSQGVGGLNTEAFF
D: NA
V: TRBV4-2
J: TRBJ1-1

DNA: TGCGCCAGCAGCTTAGTGATCCGGACAGGGCCGACTAACTATGGCTACACCTTC
CDR3: CASSLVIRTGPTNYGYTF
D: TRBD1
V: TRBV5-1
J: TRBJ1-2

DNA: TGTGCCAGCAGCCTTGACAGGGGGACTGGAAACACCATATATTTT
CDR3: CASSLDRGTGNTIYF
D: TRBD1
V: TRBV7-2
J: TRBJ1-3

DNA: TGCGCCAGCAGTGACTCCGGACTAGCGGGGTTCTACGAGCAGTACTTC
CDR3: CASSDSGLAGFYEQYF
D: TRBD2
V: TRBV10-1
J: TRBJ2-7

DNA: TGTGCCAGCAGCCCGGCGTTGACCAGGGGCTATGGCTACACCTTC
CDR3: CASSPALTRGYGYTF
D: NA
V: TRBV7-8
J: TRBJ1-2

DNA: TGTGCCAGCAGCCCTCTGAGCGACGGGGCCAACGTCCTGACTTTC
CDR3: CASSPLSDGANVLTF
D: NA
V: TRBV11-2
J: TRBJ2-6

DNA: TGTGCCAGCAGTGTGGGAGCAGTTAGCGGGAGCGTTTGCGAGCAGTACTTC
CDR3: CASSVGAVSGSVCEQYF
D: TRBD2
V: TRBV2
J: TRBJ2-7

DNA: TGTGCCAGCAGTGCGGACAGGGTCTACGAGCAGTACTTC
CDR3: CASSADRVYEQYF
D: TRBD1
V: TRBV6-1
J: TRBJ2-7

DNA: TGTGCCAGCAGCCAAGGTGGACTAGCGTACCACGAGCAGTACTTC
CDR3: CASSQGGLAYHEQYF
D: TRBD2
V: TRBV14
J: TRBJ2-7

DNA: TGCGCCAGCAGCCAAGATGGGCGTTACGGAATGAAAGAGACCCAGTACTTC
CDR3: CASSQDGRYGMKETQYF
D: NA
V: TRBV4-3
J: TRBJ2-5

DNA: TGTGCTAGTGGTTTGGTATCGATGGGGGACACATCGGTGAACACCGGGGAGCTGTTTTTT
CDR3: CASGLVSMGDTSVNTGELFF
D: NA
V: TRBV12-5
J: TRBJ2-2

DNA: TGTGCCAGCAGCGTAGTGGGCACCTTCACAGATACGCAGTATTTT
CDR3: CASSVVGTFTDTQYF
D: NA
V: TRBV9
J: TRBJ2-3

DNA: TGTGCCAGCAGCTATTACAGGGCTGGGGCCAACGTCCTGACTTTC
CDR3: CASSYYRAGANVLTF
D: NA
V: TRBV5-6
J: TRBJ2-6

DNA: TGTGCCAGCACCCCCCAGGGGGCTAGCACAGATACGCAGTATTTT
CDR3: CASTPQGASTDTQYF
D: TRBD1
V: TRBV7-8
J: TRBJ2-3

DNA: TGTGCCAGCAGTGAAGGGGATAGCGGGTCACAAGAGACCCAGTACTTC
CDR3: CASSEGDSGSQETQYF
D: TRBD2
V: TRBV6-1
J: TRBJ2-5

DNA: TGTGCCAGCAGCTTAGGACTAGCGGGACGAGAGACCCAGTACTTC
CDR3: CASSLGLAGRETQYF
D: TRBD2
V: TRBV13
J: TRBJ2-5

DNA: TGTGCCAGCAGCGTAGACGGGTACGAGCAGTACTTC
CDR3: CASSVDGYEQYF
D: NA
V: TRBV9
J: TRBJ2-7

DNA: TGCGCCAGCAGCCAGACCGGACAGGGGGCCTACGAGCAGTACTTC
CDR3: CASSQTGQGAYEQYF
D: TRBD1
V: TRBV4-1
J: TRBJ2-7

DNA: TGTGCCAGCTCACCACCAGGACAATTCATATCTGGAAACACCATATATTTT
CDR3: CASSPPGQFISGNTIYF
D: NA
V: TRBV18
J: TRBJ1-3

DNA: TGTGCCAGCAGTGGGGAACAGGGAGCGTCCTACGAGCAGTACTTC
CDR3: CASSGEQGASYEQYF
D: NA
V: TRBV6-5
J: TRBJ2-7

DNA: TGTGCCAGCATGGCTGCTAGCGGGGGGGCCCTTGAGCAGTTCTTC
CDR3: CASMAASGGALEQFF
D: TRBD2
V: TRBV2
J: TRBJ2-1

DNA: TGCGCCAGCAGCCGACAGGGGGCCAGGCAGTACTTC
CDR3: CASSRQGARQYF
D: TRBD1
V: TRBV6-5
J: TRBJ2-7

DNA: TGTGCCAGTAGTATGCGGGGGAATGAGCAGTTCTTC
CDR3: CASSMRGNEQFF
D: TRBD2
V: TRBV19
J: TRBJ2-1

DNA: TGTGCCAGCAGTTTGAGTACCATGAACACTGAAGCTTTCTTT
CDR3: CASSLSTMNTEAFF
D: NA
V: TRBV27
J: TRBJ1-1

DNA: TGTGCCAGCTCATTTAGCGGGGTCCCGGGGCGGATAACCTACGAGCAGTACTTC
CDR3: CASSFSGVPGRITYEQYF
D: TRBD2
V: TRBV18
J: TRBJ2-7

DNA: TGTGCCAGCAGCTTGAGGACTCTCGACAATGAGCAGTTCTTC
CDR3: CASSLRTLDNEQFF
D: NA
V: TRBV7-7
J: TRBJ2-1

DNA: TGTGCCAGCAGCTTAGGAACGGGCGAGCAGTACTTC
CDR3: CASSLGTGEQYF
D: NA
V: TRBV7-6
J: TRBJ2-7

DNA: TGTGCCAGCTCACCATTGGACAGGGGGGACTATGGCTACACCTTC
CDR3: CASSPLDRGDYGYTF
D: TRBD1
V: TRBV18
J: TRBJ1-2

DNA: TGTGCCAGTAGTATTGACAGGTGGAACACTGAAGCTTTCTTT
CDR3: CASSIDRWNTEAFF
D: NA
V: TRBV19
J: TRBJ1-1

DNA: TGTGCCAGCAGTACGGGACTCTCGCACACTGAAGCTTTCTTT
CDR3: CASSTGLSHTEAFF
D: NA
V: TRBV2
J: TRBJ1-1

DNA: TGTGCCAGCAGCTTAGACGACAGGCGAATGAACACTGAAGCTTTCTTT
CDR3: CASSLDDRRMNTEAFF
D: NA
V: TRBV11-2
J: TRBJ1-1

DNA: TGCAGCGTTGGTCGGGACGAGCAGTACTTC
CDR3: CSVGRDEQYF
D: NA
V: TRBV29-1
J: TRBJ2-7

DNA: TGTGCCATCAGTGTCGAGGCTAACGGATACGAGCAGTACTTC
CDR3: CAISVEANGYEQYF
D: NA
V: TRBV10-3
J: TRBJ2-7